The 27 T cell receptor beta chains presented below share a single source sample, sequenced in a study of T cells expressing NK-cell markers. TCRdb reprocessed the 5' RACE reads, with one entry per CDR3 protein and no DNA. The ten top clones account for about 7.3%, within a sample of 350,000 to 500,000 distinct CDR3 sequences. Sequencing was performed on blood T cells: a sorted CD56 or NKG2C T cell subset, CD4+ or CD8+ T cells, or bulk PBMC T cells (not recorded which). These receptors were collected from a woman between 18 and 70 years old in good health.

This chain uses TRBV30 with TRBJ1-2. CDR3 length: 13 residues. The V gene's germline CDR1 is GTSNPN and CDR2 SVGIG (reference sequence). The CDR3 sequence: CAREQETNYGYTF.

This chain joins TRBV12-3 or TRBV12-4 and TRBJ1-5. The CDR3 loop spans 14 amino acids. CDR3 region: CASSFRLGNQPQHF.

J is TRBJ2-3 and V is TRBV4-3. CDR1 LGHNA and CDR2 YSLEER come from the germline V gene. The CDR3 is 18 residues long. The CDR3 protein is CASSQESAHPESTDTQYF.

The chain carries TRBV27 and TRBJ1-2; the D call from TCRdb, TRBD1, cannot be confirmed without DNA. The CDR3 length is 15 residues. Per germline, CDR1 MNHEY and CDR2 SMNVEV (reference sequence). The CDR3 is CASSSLLGQGYGYTF.

This CDR3 is CASSQGGLAGDLTDTQYF. The chain links TRBV3-1 to TRBJ2-3; the TCRdb call, TRBD2, lacks DNA for checking. The CDR3 runs 18 residues. Per germline, CDR1 LGHDT and CDR2 YNNKEL (reference sequence).

The J gene is TRBJ2-5, the V gene TRBV6-5; the D call of TRBD1 rests on TCRdb alone, since no DNA is present to check it. The CDR3 covers 16 residues. The germline V gene encodes CDR1 MNHEY and CDR2 SVGAGI. CDR3 loop: CASSYLEGRGQETQYF.

CDR3 residues: CASSQRGGRNEQFF. This sequence joins TRBV4-3 and TRBJ2-1; TCRdb's D call, TRBD2, is unchecked because there is no DNA. This CDR3 is 14 amino acids long. The V gene's germline CDR1 is LGHNA and CDR2 YSLEER.

This chain joins TRBV14 and TRBJ2-5; checking the TCRdb D call of TRBD1 is not possible without DNA. The CDR3 has 15 amino acids. In germline, CDR1 is SGHDN, CDR2 FVKESK. CDR3 region: CASSPFGQGQETQYF.

The chain carries TRBV11-2 and TRBJ2-5; with no DNA, the TCRdb D assignment of TRBD2 cannot be verified. CDR3 size: 16 residues. Germline values: CDR1 SGHAT, CDR2 FQNNGV. CDR3 sequence: CASSSGRFSGQETQYF. Variable domain in full (rest from reference TRBV11-2 and TRBJ2-5): EAGVAQSPRYKIIEKRQSVAFWCNPISGHATLYWYQQILGQGPKLLIQFQNNGVVDDSQLPKDRFSAERLKGVDSTLKIQPAKLEDSAVYLCASSSGRFSGQETQYFGPGTRLLVL.

Here the CDR3 reads CASSLVRGHTEAFF. J is TRBJ1-1 and V is TRBV7-9; there is no DNA to check the TCRdb D call of TRBD1. The CDR3 covers 14 residues. The germline V gene has CDR1 SEHNR and CDR2 FQNEAQ (reference sequence).

V is TRBV19 and J is TRBJ1-2; the D gene TCRdb calls, TRBD1, cannot be checked with no DNA. This CDR3 region has 13 residues. Germline-derived CDR1 and CDR2 are LNHDA and SQIVND (reference sequence). The CDR3 region is CASSIEDSNGYTF.

The rearrangement joins TRBV12-3 or TRBV12-4 to TRBJ2-3; TCRdb picks TRBD2, but there is no DNA to check that call. The CDR3 totals 13 residues. This chain's CDR3 is CASSFLGPDTQYF.

The gene calls are TRBV12-3 or TRBV12-4 and TRBJ1-1. CDR3 length: 12 amino acids. The CDR3 sequence: CASSKRHPHGFF.

This chain uses TRBV12-3 or TRBV12-4 with TRBJ2-3; TCRdb's D gene call, TRBD2, goes unchecked for lack of DNA. The CDR3 is 15 amino acids. CDR3 in amino acids: CASSSAGTFTDTQYF.

The chain joins TRBV12-3 or TRBV12-4 to TRBJ2-7. The CDR3 contains 11 residues. CDR3 in amino acids: CASSSTHEQYF.

V gene TRBV6-2 or TRBV6-3 combines with J gene TRBJ2-7. The CDR3 runs to 11 residues. Germline V gene lookup returns CDR1 MNHEY and CDR2 SVGEGT. CDR3 protein: CASSSYSEQYF.

The chain uses TRBV11-2 and TRBJ2-1; there is no DNA to check the TCRdb D call of TRBD1. Germline CDR1 is SGHAT and CDR2 is FQNNGV. The CDR3 totals 14 residues. Here the CDR3 reads CASSLEGAYNEQFF.

The gene calls are TRBV6-5 and TRBJ2-2; there is no DNA to check the TCRdb D call of TRBD1. Germline values: CDR1 MNHEY, CDR2 SVGAGI. The CDR3 loop spans 17 amino acids. The chain's CDR3 is CASSYLPPGYGTGELFF.

The rearrangement uses TRBV20-1 and TRBJ2-2. The CDR3 runs 12 residues. Germline V lookup: CDR1 DFQATT, CDR2 SNEGSKA (reference sequence). The CDR3 sequence is CSSLVRTGELFF.

The chain recombines TRBV4-2 with TRBJ2-7; TCRdb lists TRBD2, though no DNA is available to test this call. Germline V gene lookup returns CDR1 LGHNA and CDR2 YNFKEQ. The CDR3 length is 17 residues. The CDR3 sequence is CASSQDLPSGSYYEQYF.

The chain couples TRBV20-1 to TRBJ2-6. The length of the CDR3 is 16 residues. Germline CDR1 reads DFQATT; CDR2 reads SNEGSKA (reference sequence). This CDR3 is CSARVKTGFGANVLTF.

This sequence joins TRBV20-1 and TRBJ2-2; TCRdb designates TRBD2, a call that cannot be tested without DNA. In germline, CDR1 is DFQATT, CDR2 SNEGSKA (reference sequence). There are 16 residues in the CDR3. CDR3 loop: CSARTSGGLNTGELFF.

V and J are TRBV4-3 and TRBJ2-7. CDR1 is LGHNA, CDR2 YSLEER, per germline. This CDR3 contains 12 residues. The CDR3: CANSQEGYEQYF.

The V call is TRBV20-1, the J call TRBJ1-1; TCRdb gives TRBD1 as the D gene, but with no DNA this cannot be confirmed. This CDR3 has 13 amino acids. Germline-derived CDR1 and CDR2 are DFQATT and SNEGSKA (reference sequence). The CDR3 sequence: CSARDTGYTEAFF.

The chain uses TRBV3-1 and TRBJ2-1; checking the TCRdb D call of TRBD2 is not possible without DNA. The CDR3 is 15 residues long. Looked up from germline, CDR1 is LGHDT and CDR2 is YNNKEL (reference sequence). The CDR3 loop reads CASSLGLAQYNEQFF.

The CDR3 here is CASSQPIAGGADTQYF. The chain carries TRBV3-1 and TRBJ2-3; TCRdb calls TRBD2, which cannot be checked without DNA. The CDR3 sequence is 16 residues long. CDR1 and CDR2 (germline): LGHDT, YNNKEL (reference sequence).

The rearrangement joins TRBV10-3 to TRBJ1-5; with no DNA, the TCRdb D assignment of TRBD1 cannot be verified. Germline V gene sequence: CDR1 ENHRY, CDR2 SYGVKD. CDR3 size: 14 residues. CDR3 loop: CAISDGTANQPQHF.